This T cell receptor beta chain was profiled in a study of identical twins. Study outcomes and limitations: Compared with models, monozygotic twins showed more out-of-frame TCR alpha sharing.

CDR1 is WSHSY and CDR2 is SAAADI in the germline V gene. CDR3 length equals 13 residues. Trimming took 4 bases from V and 4 from J; bases not matched to a gene: 3. In TCRdb, the 5' RACE reads were re-called with MiXCR into one record per CDR3 protein. This sample carries approximately 260,000 distinct CDR3 sequences, about 8% of them seen once, and the ten largest clones take approximately 3%. This clonotype was counted ten times or more. The target antigen is unknown. The same sample was also studied in work on yellow fever vaccine responses in identical twins.

This TCR was recovered from a woman between 18 and 30 years old in good health. This chain joins TRBV10-2 and TRBJ2-5, with 7 bases identical to TRBD1. Sequencing was performed on CD8+ T cells sorted from blood. The CDR3 DNA is TGCGCCAGCAGTGGCCGGGACAGAGAGACCCAGTACTTC. It specifies CASSGRDRETQYF.